This T cell receptor (beta chain) is drawn from a study of blood T cell repertoires in COVID-19. Repertoires were generated with immunoSEQ multiplex PCR, while TCRdb's copy carries only in-frame clones and drops some. The table has some 270,000 clones, 86% seen once. Trimming shortened V by 2 bases and J by 7 bases, and 9 bases separated the two germline ends. Germline CDR1 is KGHSH and CDR2 is LQKENI. The CDR3 consists of 13 residues. The sequence was obtained from a middle-aged man with active or convalescent COVID-19. The chain carries TRBV18 and TRBJ2-1; weak D call: TRBD2 (5 bases). Sequenced material: peripheral blood. CDR3: CASSPIGENEQFF. Written as DNA, the CDR3 is TGTGCCAGCTCACCAATCGGGGAGAATGAGCAGTTCTTC.